The sequence of this T cell receptor (beta chain) was determined in a study of T cells after yellow fever vaccination. Study-level information: SMART-Seq v4 Ultra Low Input prepared libraries from low-cell fractions.

Study-level points and caveats: Weaker overall, the secondary response nonetheless peaked faster (day 5 versus 15). Post-booster repertoires contained most primary-vaccination clones again (about 95% CD4, 88% CD8).

A 5'RACE template-switching step, the method used to make TCR cDNA, added a universal primer site and UMIs. TCRdb called the 5' RACE reads again in MiXCR, with one record for every CDR3 protein. The sample has some 400,000 distinct CDR3 sequences; about 19% are singletons. This clonotype was seen at least ten times. Antigen unknown. CDR1 is SGHVS, CDR2 FQNEAQ, per germline. The CDR3 sequence is 15 residues long. V was pared by 5 bases and J by 4 bases, with 5 bases of the junction left unmatched. The clonotype originates from a man younger than 35 who received the YFV17D yellow fever vaccine. The chain combines TRBV7-8 with TRBJ2-3; TRBD1 aligns across 11 bases. The sequencing used PBMCs, collected before the yellow fever booster vaccination. This CDR3 reads CASSPQGQGADTQYF. CDR3 DNA: TGTGCCAGCAGCCCGCAGGGACAGGGGGCAGATACGCAGTATTTT.